This T cell receptor (beta chain) was observed in a study of T cell responses to AZD1222 COVID-19 vaccine. Findings and limits, study-wide: Spike-specific TCR breadth and depth both grew after two AZD1222 doses.

In regard to this clone: What it recognizes is unknown.

Clones were sequenced by immunoSEQ multiplex PCR, and TCRdb holds only the in-frame ones, with some missing. The repertoire holds around 120,000 clones, with just over 90% as singletons. The V end was cut by 4 bases, the J end by 9 bases, with 16 bases between. The CDR3 spans 14 residues. Germline-derived CDR1 and CDR2 are SGHTA and FQGNSA. The material was peripheral blood, obtained 28 days after the second AZD1222 dose. V is TRBV7-2 and J is TRBJ2-1; D remains unclear. This clonotype was sampled from an adult who received the AZD1222 COVID-19 vaccine. The CDR3 reads CASSSPPGGGEQFF. The CDR3 DNA sequence: TGTGCCAGCAGCTCTCCTCCGGGTGGCGGTGAGCAGTTCTTC.